The entry below gives a single T cell receptor (beta chain) sequence along with its context. Its recognized antigen is unknown. The record has no base qualities; no much larger clone is one base away. The data derive from a study of shared clonotypes between healthy human individuals (dated by TCRdb to between 2020 and 2021). With respect to the entire study: The cohort included three men and a couple of women between 18 and 49 years of age. Blood TCR repertoires of five healthy adults were deeply sequenced to estimate repertoire size and the extent of clonotype sharing between individuals. For each donor, CD4 naive and CD4 memory were each run on three plates, CD8 naive on two plates, and CD8 memory on one plate. Each donor's leukapheresis produced roughly between roughly 0.9 and 9 billion PBMCs. Different laboratories and diverse techniques were used to prepare libraries and sequence TCR repertoires, to increase sequencing depth and limit assay-specific biases. The investigation overall reported the following: Sampling was limited to blood, and TCR repertoires in tissue likely differ from TCR repertoires in blood. Compared with non-shared clonotypes, the clonotypes found in all four sorted-subset donors had higher generation probabilities. Even with the large sequencing depth, rarefaction of the sorted-subset datasets indicated that sequencing was incomplete. Pairwise subsampling led to the expectation that sequencing depth would affect the degree of clonotype sharing among donors. The genetic and exposure-history diversity represented was limited by the small number of donors. Naive subsets generally had larger estimated clonotype richness than memory subsets did. Approximately 4.8% of naive CD4, 3.5% of naive CD8, 2.3% of memory CD4, and roughly 0.4% of memory CD8 clonotypes were shared across a few donors.

The donors were healthy, HIV-negative adults with no recently reported acute infections or vaccinations. All donors were Caucasian adults living in Nashville, Tennessee, USA. CD4+ T cells were enriched by magnetic negative selection; naive cells were then positively selected on CD45RA, and the negative fraction formed the memory subset. After blood collection by leukapheresis, PBMCs were isolated using Ficoll-Histopaque density gradient centrifugation and then cryopreserved in the vapor phase of liquid nitrogen. Analytical flow cytometry was used to check the purity and quantity of every magnetically sorted T cell population. Each sorted fraction had its genomic DNA isolated and then quantified by UV absorbance on a Nanodrop 2000c. Using the deep immunoSEQ assay, multiplex PCR amplified TCR CDR3 regions from genomic DNA. For each cell subset, the extracted genomic DNA was distributed evenly across all wells of several immunoSEQ 96-well plates, and each plate served as one replicate. For sorted subsets, about 0.2 ug genomic DNA, equal to 30,000 to 35,000 T cell genomes, was loaded into each replicate PCR. Purified libraries were measured with a Qubit 3.0 fluorometer, size-checked on a Bioanalyzer 2100, and measured again with the KAPA Library Quantification kit. Each immunoSEQ 96-well plate was sequenced on its own single-read 150-cycle Illumina NextSeq 550 flow cell. From the authors' description of their analysis: Because the immunoSEQ output included only junctional sequences and no quality scores, the filtering could not be the same as the filtering used for full-length reads. To assign V/J genes and CDR3, sequences were annotated against IMGT germline references using PyIR, a Python wrapper for IgBLAST v1.9. Reads with weak V/J assignments (E-value above 1e-6), missing CDR3, stop codons, out-of-frame junctions, or ambiguous translated residues were removed. V3J clonotypes were defined by identical inferred V gene, J gene, and CDR3 amino acid sequence. To compute the percentage overlap between repertoires, the number of shared unique clonotypes was divided by the size of the smaller repertoire. Three approaches were used to assess repertoire richness: RTK rarefaction, the Chao1 estimator, and Recon v2.1 estimates of unobserved clonotypes. Generation probabilities were computed with OLGA for all TCRbeta clonotypes obtained by the gDNA method from a handful of donors. TCRdb took this table from immuneACCESS and kept in-frame rearrangements with V and J called. Such tables lack part of the clones; where checked against another copy, unresolved V genes explain under half of the gap, and the rest is unexplained. The V and J calls and clone size are taken from that table; D and trimming were inferred from the DNA. For this sample there are about 2.5 million clones; approximately 90% appear just once. The leading ten clones occupy around 0.35% of the sample.

This TCR was sampled from a man between 18 and 35 years old in good health. Some clones in this sample may be carry-over from other donors' samples. The sample taken for sequencing was naive CD4+ T cells from PBMCs. According to the study, the label for this sample's cell subset or site signals: CD45RA+ positively selected.

DNA sequence: TGCGCCAGCAGCTTGGGCCAGACAGGGGGCGGCGAGACCCAGTACTTC. This encodes CASSLGQTGGGETQYF. Recombination joined TRBV5-1 with TRBJ2-5, with 10 bases in between that match TRBD1. At the junction V is shortened by 0 bases and J by 5 bases; bases outside the gene matches: 7. From its cysteine to its phenylalanine, the CDR3 spans 16 amino acids. The read is trimmed to its CDR3 DNA, 48 bases read in frame from base 1. CDR1 and CDR2 are read off the germline V gene as SGHRS and YFSETQ.